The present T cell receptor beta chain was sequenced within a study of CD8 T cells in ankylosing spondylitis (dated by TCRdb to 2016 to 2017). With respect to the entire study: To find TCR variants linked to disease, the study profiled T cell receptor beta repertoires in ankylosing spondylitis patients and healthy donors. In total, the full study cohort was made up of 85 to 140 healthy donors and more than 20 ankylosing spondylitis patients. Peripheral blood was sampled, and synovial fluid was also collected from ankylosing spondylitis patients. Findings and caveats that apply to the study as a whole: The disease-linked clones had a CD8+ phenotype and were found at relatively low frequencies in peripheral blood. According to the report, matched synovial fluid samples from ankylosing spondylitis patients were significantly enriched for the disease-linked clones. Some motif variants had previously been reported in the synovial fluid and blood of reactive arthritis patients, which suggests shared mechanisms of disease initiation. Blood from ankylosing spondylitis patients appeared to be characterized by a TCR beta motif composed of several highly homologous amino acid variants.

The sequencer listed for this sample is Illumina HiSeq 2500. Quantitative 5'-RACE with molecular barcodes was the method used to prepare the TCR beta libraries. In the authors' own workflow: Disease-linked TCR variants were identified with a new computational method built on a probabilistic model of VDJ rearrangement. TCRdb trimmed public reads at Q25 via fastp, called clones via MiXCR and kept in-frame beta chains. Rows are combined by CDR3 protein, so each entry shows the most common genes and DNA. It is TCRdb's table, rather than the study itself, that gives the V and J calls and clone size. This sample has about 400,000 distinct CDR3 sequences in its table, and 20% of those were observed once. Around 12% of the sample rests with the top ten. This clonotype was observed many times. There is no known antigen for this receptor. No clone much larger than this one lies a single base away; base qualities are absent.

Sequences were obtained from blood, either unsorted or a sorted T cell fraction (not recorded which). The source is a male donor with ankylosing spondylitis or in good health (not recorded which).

The sequenced DNA: TGTGCCACCAGCAGCCTAGCGGGGGCCTACAATGAGCAGTTCTTC. This encodes CATSSLAGAYNEQFF. The rearrangement joined TRBV15 to TRBJ2-1, with TRBD2 identical over 10 junction bases. Sequences LNHNV (CDR1) and YYDKDF (CDR2) are obtained from the germline V gene (reference sequence). Compared with germline, V lacks 3 bases and J lacks 2 bases; bases without a gene match: 1. Spanning cysteine to phenylalanine, the CDR3 consists of 15 amino acids. Here the CDR3 DNA is all that survives: 45 bases in frame from base 1.